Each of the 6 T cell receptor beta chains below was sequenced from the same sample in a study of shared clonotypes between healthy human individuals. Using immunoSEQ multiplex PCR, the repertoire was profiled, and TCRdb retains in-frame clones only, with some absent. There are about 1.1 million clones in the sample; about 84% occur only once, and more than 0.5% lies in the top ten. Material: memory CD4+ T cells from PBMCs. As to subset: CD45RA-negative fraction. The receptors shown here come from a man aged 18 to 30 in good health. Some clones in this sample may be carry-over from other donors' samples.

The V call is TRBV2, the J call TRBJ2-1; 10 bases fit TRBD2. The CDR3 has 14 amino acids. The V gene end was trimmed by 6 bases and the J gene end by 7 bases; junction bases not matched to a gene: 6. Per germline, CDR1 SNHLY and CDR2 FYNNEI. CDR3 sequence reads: CASRAGGYGNEQFF. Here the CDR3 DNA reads TGTGCCAGCAGAGCGGGAGGGTACGGGAATGAGCAGTTCTTC.

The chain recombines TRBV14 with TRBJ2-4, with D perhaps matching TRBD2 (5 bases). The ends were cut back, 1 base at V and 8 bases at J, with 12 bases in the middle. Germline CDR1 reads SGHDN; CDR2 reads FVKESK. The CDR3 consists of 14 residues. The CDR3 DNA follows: TGTGCCAGCAGCCAAGGGACGGCGGGTGACATTCAGTACTTC. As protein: CASSQGTAGDIQYF.

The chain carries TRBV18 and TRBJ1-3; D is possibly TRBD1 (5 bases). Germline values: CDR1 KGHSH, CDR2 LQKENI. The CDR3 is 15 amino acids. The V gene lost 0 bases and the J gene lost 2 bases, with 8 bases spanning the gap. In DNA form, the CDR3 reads TGTGCCAGCTCACCACCGGGGGTTCCTGGAAACACCATATATTTT. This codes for CASSPPGVPGNTIYF.

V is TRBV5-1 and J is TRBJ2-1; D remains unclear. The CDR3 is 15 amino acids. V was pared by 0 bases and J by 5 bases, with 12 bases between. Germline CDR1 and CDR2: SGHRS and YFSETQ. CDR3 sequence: CASSLAGHGNNEQFF. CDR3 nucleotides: TGCGCCAGCAGCTTGGCGGGTCATGGAAACAATGAGCAGTTCTTC.

Here the CDR3 reads CASSLTVATDTQYF. CDR3 in DNA: TGCGCCAGCAGCTTGACCGTGGCCACAGATACGCAGTATTTT. The V call is TRBV5-1, the J call TRBJ2-3; unclear D gene. There are 14 residues in the CDR3. CDR1 is SGHRS, CDR2 YFSETQ, per germline. Trimming took off 1 base at V and 2 bases at J, with 8 bases between the two ends.

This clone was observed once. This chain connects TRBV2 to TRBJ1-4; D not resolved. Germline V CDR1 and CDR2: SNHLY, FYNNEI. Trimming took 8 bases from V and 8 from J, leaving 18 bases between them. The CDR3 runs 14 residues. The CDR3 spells CASHRREVGEKLFF. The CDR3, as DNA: TGTGCCAGCCACCGAAGGGAGGTGGGAGAAAAACTGTTTTTT.